This TCR beta chain was sequenced for a study of T cells in Graves' hyperthyroidism and ophthalmopathy. Findings and caveats of the study: Most clonotypes that expanded in the thyroid above 0.001 also showed up in blood.

V dropped 5 bases and J dropped 5; count of bases not matched to a gene: 9. Germline V CDR1 and CDR2: SEHNR, FQNEAQ (reference sequence). This CDR3 contains 15 residues. Thyroid ultrasound, orbital computed tomography, clinical symptoms, and serum thyroxine and TRAb underpinned diagnoses. Extraction of PBMCs used 9 to 10 ml of fresh peripheral blood. Points on this clonotype: Its antigen is unknown.

It was RNA transcripts that yielded the amplified TCR beta CDR3 regions. RT-PCR in the first round (using the HTBI primer set) targeted the TCR CDR3. TCRdb ran MiXCR on the multiplex PCR reads and lists one entry per CDR3 protein. The data contain 350,000 to 500,000 distinct CDR3 sequences, about an eighth of them singletons. The TCR comes from a woman aged 18-29 years with Graves' hyperthyroidism. The chain joins TRBV7-9 to TRBJ1-1, with 9 bases matching TRBD1. Source material: blood. CDR3: CASSRTGGSQTEAFF. The CDR3 nucleotides read TGTGCCAGCAGCCGAACAGGGGGCAGCCAGACTGAAGCTTTCTTT.